This T cell receptor beta chain was observed in a study of OX40 agonist ivuxolimab in advanced cancers. Sequencing used immunoSEQ multiplex PCR; TCRdb keeps in-frame clones, though not all of them. The table includes more than 50,000 clones, 86% detected once. CDR1 is LGHNA and CDR2 is YNFKEQ in the germline V gene. With 0 bases removed from V and 3 bases from J, the gap between germline ends came to 19 bases. The CDR3 sequence is 18 residues long. Material: CD4+ or CD8+ T cells sorted from blood, obtained in a trial of the OX40 agonist ivuxolimab. This receptor was identified in an adult with an advanced solid tumor such as melanoma, head and neck, liver or kidney cancer. This chain uses TRBV4-2 with TRBJ2-3; D possibly corresponds to TRBD2 (7 bases). CDR3 residues: CASSQESQRGHLTDTQYF. The CDR3 DNA sequence: TGTGCCAGCAGCCAAGAGTCCCAGCGGGGACACTTAACAGATACGCAGTATTTT.